This T cell receptor (beta chain) was sequenced in a study of T cell responses to AZD1222 COVID-19 vaccine (dated by TCRdb to the early 2020s). Broadly, across the study: TCR sequencing was performed for 233 trial participants, of whom about 200 were given two doses of AZD1222 and 26 were given two doses of MenACWY control vaccine. Trial participants were enrolled by age into subgroups of 18-55, 56-69 and 70-plus years, and about 150, 27 and 61 TCR-sequenced participants, respectively, were included in these subgroups.

Worth noting for this clone: Its antigen is currently not known. Nothing much larger sits one base from this clone, and base qualities are not available.

The CDR3 regions of human TCRbeta chains were analyzed by immunosequencing. The paper's processing steps were these. Repertoire TCRs were matched against a reference library of SARS-CoV-2-specific TCRs generated with the MIRA antigen-specificity platform. Breadth meant the fraction of unique TCRs that were SARS-CoV-2-associated, whereas depth meant the fraction of total T cells that were SARS-CoV-2-associated. Using the MIRA data, each spike-specific TCR was assigned both to the spike region to which the TCR was reactive and to a CD4 or CD8 class. Log10-transformed breadth and depth values were compared by one-way ANOVA with Sidak's multiple comparisons tests. This immuneACCESS table, as held by TCRdb, lists in-frame sequences with V and J called but not all clones. Of the missing ones, under half trace to an unresolved V gene in checked studies; the others have no known cause. V and J calls and clone size come straight from that table; D and trimming were deduced from the DNA. This sample comprises tens of thousands of clones, around nine tenths of them detected only once. The biggest ten clones account for 12% to 15% of the sample.

The time point label, as the study defines it: about 28 days (+/-7) after the second vaccine dose. AZD1222 recipients given second doses at about 4 weeks or at about 12 weeks were pooled, since spike-specific TCR depth and breadth were not found to differ between the two schedules. Samples from vaccinated people were obtained from the UK trials COV001 and COV002, which included a single-blind randomized controlled phase 2/3 trial of AZD1222 (ChAdOx1 nCoV-19) in healthy adults. For TCRbeta chain sequencing, PBMC samples were collected from trial participants at day 0 and at day 28 after the second dose. Broad study findings and their caveats: Participants were mostly white British, with more females than males. The authors suggested clonal diversity may have been underestimated. The 56-69-year group was small, and its depth increase did not reach significance, likely because of low power. Conclusions about previously exposed vaccinees are limited, since just a handful of AZD1222 recipients were seropositive for SARS-CoV-2 at baseline. After two AZD1222 doses, spike-specific TCR breadth and depth were significantly higher than at day 0 and than in MenACWY recipients. CD4 TCRs associated with the vaccine covered the entire spike protein, and the dominant responses were in regions 160-218 and 743-854. Because no day 14 peak-response samples were available, the repertoires could be characterized only after the peak T cell response. Reportedly, close to half of the unique spike-specific TCRs recognized epitopes lying outside the regions that are mutated in the B.1.351 and B.1.1.7 variants.

The material was peripheral blood, obtained 28 days after the second AZD1222 dose. The source is an adult who received the AZD1222 COVID-19 vaccine.

This receptor has the CDR3 CASRGTSSFNQPQHF. The nucleotide sequence reads as follows: TGTGCCAGCAGAGGGACCTCTTCCTTCAATCAGCCCCAGCATTTT. Recombination linked TRBV6-5 to TRBJ1-5; the D gene is perhaps TRBD1, on 5 matching bases. The CDR3 holds 15 amino acids from the cysteine to the phenylalanine. The kept DNA is CDR3 alone, 45 bases in frame from the first base. V and J lose 6 bases and 3 bases, and a span of 15 bases separates them. For CDR1 and CDR2, the germline V gene lists MNHEY and SVGAGI.